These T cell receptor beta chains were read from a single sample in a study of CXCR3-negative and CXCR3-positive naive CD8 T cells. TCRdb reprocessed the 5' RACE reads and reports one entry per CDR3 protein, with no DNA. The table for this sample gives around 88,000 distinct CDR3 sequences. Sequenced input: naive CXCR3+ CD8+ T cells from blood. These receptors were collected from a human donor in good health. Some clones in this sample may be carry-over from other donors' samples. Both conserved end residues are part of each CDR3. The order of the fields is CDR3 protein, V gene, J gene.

CDR3aa: CASSRGQLASYEQYF
v_gene: TRBV3-1
j_gene: TRBJ2-7

CDR3aa: CASSRRGPGDGELFF
v_gene: TRBV7-6
j_gene: TRBJ2-2

CDR3aa: CASSREEGDGAKNIQYF
v_gene: TRBV23-1
j_gene: TRBJ2-4

CDR3aa: CASKTAPYEQYF
v_gene: TRBV28
j_gene: TRBJ2-7

CDR3aa: CASSTGGARQEQYF
v_gene: TRBV7-9
j_gene: TRBJ2-7

CDR3aa: CASSLGGLAGGRLTDTQYF
v_gene: TRBV7-8
j_gene: TRBJ2-3

CDR3aa: CASSPRQGAYNEQFF
v_gene: TRBV19
j_gene: TRBJ2-1

CDR3aa: CASTFPVVGAGGTQYF
v_gene: TRBV13
j_gene: TRBJ2-5

CDR3aa: CSARDLDRDEQYF
v_gene: TRBV20-1
j_gene: TRBJ2-7

CDR3aa: CASSHDPQDPPSGEQYF
v_gene: TRBV11-2
j_gene: TRBJ2-7

CDR3aa: CAISAHDRAHEQYF
v_gene: TRBV10-3
j_gene: TRBJ2-7

CDR3aa: CASSLARGRNEQFF
v_gene: TRBV7-8
j_gene: TRBJ2-1

CDR3aa: CASSQAGRYEQYF
v_gene: TRBV4-1
j_gene: TRBJ2-7

CDR3aa: CASSSNRQGLKEKLFF
v_gene: TRBV7-9
j_gene: TRBJ1-4

CDR3aa: CASIKGNTEAFF
v_gene: TRBV27
j_gene: TRBJ1-1

CDR3aa: CSAVGGRGVPNTEAFF
v_gene: TRBV20-1
j_gene: TRBJ1-1

CDR3aa: CASSYGNQPQHF
v_gene: TRBV6-2/TRBV6-3
j_gene: TRBJ1-5

CDR3aa: CASSWTSSVQETQYF
v_gene: TRBV7-9
j_gene: TRBJ2-5

CDR3aa: CASSSSVGGDGADTQYF
v_gene: TRBV7-8
j_gene: TRBJ2-3

CDR3aa: CASNEIRGNTEAFF
v_gene: TRBV6-2/TRBV6-3
j_gene: TRBJ1-1

CDR3aa: CASTPRRQTYSNQPQHF
v_gene: TRBV27
j_gene: TRBJ1-5

CDR3aa: CAWREGLKGYTF
v_gene: TRBV30
j_gene: TRBJ1-2

CDR3aa: CASSYREEARPKFF
v_gene: TRBV6-2/TRBV6-3
j_gene: TRBJ2-1

CDR3aa: CASSIGQRGFNEQFF
v_gene: TRBV19
j_gene: TRBJ2-1

CDR3aa: CSVELGQTQETQYF
v_gene: TRBV29-1
j_gene: TRBJ2-5

CDR3aa: CASSIVTSGGGTGEQFF
v_gene: TRBV19
j_gene: TRBJ2-1

CDR3aa: CASSTTSGGEDEQFF
v_gene: TRBV18
j_gene: TRBJ2-1

CDR3aa: CASSDSSGGANEQFF
v_gene: TRBV6-4
j_gene: TRBJ2-1

CDR3aa: CASSFAAYNEQFF
v_gene: TRBV7-3
j_gene: TRBJ2-1

CDR3aa: CASSLLSQVNEQFF
v_gene: TRBV5-5
j_gene: TRBJ2-1

CDR3aa: CASSQDPGLAGYEQYF
v_gene: TRBV4-3
j_gene: TRBJ2-7

CDR3aa: CASSTHTGTGTQETQYF
v_gene: TRBV7-9
j_gene: TRBJ2-5